The rows below give T cell receptor beta chains drawn from one sample of a study of monozygotic twins with inflammatory bowel disease. One entry per CDR3 protein, without DNA, is what TCRdb gives after re-calling the 5' RACE reads. This repertoire includes fewer than 200,000 distinct CDR3 sequences. Material: blood. These receptors originate from a human donor with ulcerative colitis or Crohn's disease, or a healthy co-twin of an affected twin (not recorded which). Each CDR3 is given with its conserved first and last residue.

V: TRBV28
J: TRBJ2-2
CDR3: CASRLISTANTGELSF

V: TRBV7-2
J: TRBJ2-7
CDR3: CASSFTVTYEQYF

V: TRBV12-3/TRBV12-4
J: TRBJ1-3
CDR3: CASSSRTDSGNTIYF

V: TRBV7-2
J: TRBJ2-7
CDR3: CASSLVSSVREQYF

V: TRBV27
J: TRBJ2-3
CDR3: CASSLASGIYTDTQYF

V: TRBV3-1
J: TRBJ2-7
CDR3: CASSQGGAELSYEQYF

V: TRBV4-1
J: TRBJ2-1
CDR3: CASSSGFNEQFF

V: TRBV12-3/TRBV12-4
J: TRBJ1-2
CDR3: CASTRGGADYGYTF

V: TRBV20-1
J: TRBJ2-1
CDR3: CSANRANNEQFF

V: TRBV29-1
J: TRBJ2-2
CDR3: CSVEQDTGELFF

V: TRBV24-1
J: TRBJ2-1
CDR3: CATSEFWGEQFF

V: TRBV25-1
J: TRBJ1-1
CDR3: CASRGGGRGTEAFF

V: TRBV20-1
J: TRBJ1-2
CDR3: CSAVKTGNNYGYTF

V: TRBV7-3
J: TRBJ2-1
CDR3: CASSFAGSSYNEQFF

V: TRBV20-1
J: TRBJ2-7
CDR3: CSATRTSGTYEQYF

V: TRBV28
J: TRBJ1-4
CDR3: CASSPPGWVNEKLFF

V: TRBV6-2/TRBV6-3
J: TRBJ2-7
CDR3: CASSSSAYEQYF

V: TRBV10-3
J: TRBJ1-1
CDR3: CAITQDRNTEAFF

V: TRBV2
J: TRBJ2-7
CDR3: CASRTGRHYEQYF

V: TRBV20-1
J: TRBJ2-7
CDR3: CSARSPYEQYF

V: TRBV11-2
J: TRBJ1-1
CDR3: CASSSYRGANTEAFF

V: TRBV6-5
J: TRBJ2-1
CDR3: CASSYSGLAGAYNEQFF

V: TRBV4-1
J: TRBJ2-3
CDR3: CASSQEMMRGRTDTQYF

V: TRBV29-1
J: TRBJ1-5
CDR3: CSVTTGFDQPQHF

V: TRBV7-2
J: TRBJ2-7
CDR3: CASSKNSGSSFVQYF

V: TRBV11-2
J: TRBJ2-3
CDR3: CASSHGQGSQYF

V: TRBV7-3
J: TRBJ2-1
CDR3: CASSYIAGSSYNEQFF

V: TRBV5-1
J: TRBJ2-3
CDR3: CASSPGTLDTQYF

V: TRBV5-1
J: TRBJ2-7
CDR3: CASSLALGRSYEQYF

V: TRBV12-3/TRBV12-4
J: TRBJ2-1
CDR3: CASSPGGGGFIREQFF

V: TRBV5-1
J: TRBJ2-7
CDR3: CASSMGQGGEQYF

V: TRBV4-2
J: TRBJ2-1
CDR3: CASSQDLLETYNEQFF

V: TRBV14
J: TRBJ2-2
CDR3: CASSQSGTHSTGELFF

V: TRBV29-1
J: TRBJ2-5
CDR3: CSVEMTGRQETQYF

V: TRBV15
J: TRBJ2-5
CDR3: CAASASGALETQYF

V: TRBV11-2
J: TRBJ2-1
CDR3: CASLPKNKPAGGRNEQFF

V: TRBV14
J: TRBJ2-3
CDR3: CASSQDMGAGAQYF

V: TRBV29-1
J: TRBJ1-1
CDR3: CSVDGVRTEAFF

V: TRBV2
J: TRBJ1-3
CDR3: CASTGRDSGNTIYF

V: TRBV9
J: TRBJ2-5
CDR3: CASSVAGTYQETQYF

V: TRBV7-8
J: TRBJ1-5
CDR3: CASSPPRLQGMNQPQHF

V: TRBV5-1
J: TRBJ2-2
CDR3: CASSSTGSGTGELFF

V: TRBV18
J: TRBJ2-7
CDR3: CASSPQVRSRVKTYEQYF

V: TRBV7-8
J: TRBJ2-1
CDR3: CASSLADPRDEQFF

V: TRBV12-3/TRBV12-4
J: TRBJ2-7
CDR3: CASSLGLAGIYEQYF

V: TRBV7-3
J: TRBJ2-7
CDR3: CASSPTGDDEQYF

V: TRBV6-6
J: TRBJ2-2
CDR3: CASSYITGELFF

V: TRBV6-2/TRBV6-3
J: TRBJ2-3
CDR3: CASRVAGASTDTQYF

V: TRBV5-1
J: TRBJ1-1
CDR3: CASSLGLSGRMNTEAFF

V: TRBV29-1
J: TRBJ1-2
CDR3: CSVVAGGNYGYTF

V: TRBV13
J: TRBJ2-1
CDR3: CASRNTRGFSYNEQFF

V: TRBV6-2/TRBV6-3
J: TRBJ2-7
CDR3: CASRLGDEQYF